A single sample gave rise to the 21 T cell receptor beta chains below, sequenced in a study of PD-1 blockade in classical Hodgkin lymphoma. Here immunoSEQ multiplex PCR was the method, and the copy in TCRdb shows in-frame clones only, minus some. This sample has approximately 32,000 clones, with 65% to 90% found just once. Brentuximab vedotin exposure varied, and every patient relapsed after autologous stem cell transplantation. The specimen was peripheral blood mononuclear cells (PBMCs), collected at baseline. The receptors originated from a human donor with classical Hodgkin lymphoma.

This clone was counted a few times. The chain has TRBV29-1 and TRBJ2-5; 10 bases align to TRBD1. Germline V gene data show CDR1 as SQVTM and CDR2 as ANQGSEA. The CDR3 contains 14 residues. With 7 bases clipped from V and 3 bases from J, the junction kept 8 bases outside the gene matches. The CDR3 here is CSATSTGGEETQYF. DNA for the CDR3: TGCAGCGCTACCTCGACAGGGGGCGAAGAGACCCAGTACTTC.

The chain couples TRBV5-1 to TRBJ2-3; no reliable D call. V was clipped by 4 bases and J by 4 bases, with 10 bases between them. Germline V gene lookup returns CDR1 SGHRS and CDR2 YFSETQ. The CDR3 is 13 residues long. The CDR3, as DNA: TGCGCCAGCAGCCTTTTAGCTTCAGATACGCAGTATTTT. Amino acids: CASSLLASDTQYF. Filled out from reference TRBV5-1 and TRBJ2-3, the complete variable domain reads KAGVTQTPRYLIKTRGQQVTLSCSPISGHRSVSWYQQTPGQGLQFLFEYFSETQRNKGNFPGRFSGRQFSNSRSEMNVSTLELGDSALYLCASSLLASDTQYFGPGTRLTVL.

The chain employs TRBV18 and TRBJ1-6, with D unresolved. The CDR3 covers 13 residues. CDR1 and CDR2 (germline): KGHSH, LQKENI. Trimming took 3 bases from V and 9 from J, leaving 9 bases between them. The CDR3 loop reads CASSPGLGSPLHF. CDR3 DNA: TGTGCCAGCTCACCGGGATTAGGTTCACCCCTCCACTTT.

The chain carries TRBV2 and TRBJ1-5; the D is unclear. Germline V gene lookup returns CDR1 SNHLY and CDR2 FYNNEI. Trimming stripped 3 bases from V and 0 bases from J, with 9 bases between. The CDR3 totals 15 residues. The CDR3 DNA is TGTGCCAGCAGTGAGGGTATCCATAGCAATCAGCCCCAGCATTTT. This codes for CASSEGIHSNQPQHF.

The CDR3 region has the DNA TGTGCCAGCAGCTTAAACCCCCTGCGTGCCTCCGGGGTGAATGAGCAGTTCTTC. This codes for CASSLNPLRASGVNEQFF. The rearrangement joins TRBV7-9 to TRBJ2-1, with D perhaps matching TRBD2 (5 bases). The CDR3 is 18 residues long. Trimming left V 2 bases short and J 7 bases short, with 24 bases between. Germline assignment: CDR1 SEHNR and CDR2 FQNEAQ (reference sequence).

This chain joins TRBV6-5 and TRBJ2-5; D is undetermined. CDR3 length: 14 residues. Germline V gene sequence: CDR1 MNHEY, CDR2 SVGAGI. Trimming left V 5 bases short and J 5 bases short, with 15 bases between. Here the CDR3 reads CASSPWSRRETQYF. DNA for the CDR3: TGTGCCAGCAGTCCCTGGTCCAGAAGGGAGACCCAGTACTTC.

V and J are TRBV30 and TRBJ2-1; D is possibly TRBD1 (5 bases). V lost 2 bases, J lost 8 bases, and 10 bases lay in between. The germline CDR1 and CDR2 sequences are GTSNPN and SVGIG (reference sequence). The CDR3 has 12 residues. The CDR3 sequence: CAWSSPGYEQFF. As DNA, the CDR3 is TGTGCCTGGAGTAGCCCAGGGTATGAGCAGTTCTTC.

The V gene is TRBV25-1, the J gene TRBJ2-2, with 8 bases that match TRBD2. From germline, CDR1 is MGHDK and CDR2 SYGVNS. CDR3 length: 17 residues. The V and J ends lost 3 bases and 0 bases, in that order; junction bases with no gene match: 6. Written as DNA, the CDR3 is TGTGCCAGCAGTGACCCCAAAGCGGGGGCGAACACCGGGGAGCTGTTTTTT. It translates to CASSDPKAGANTGELFF.

This clone was observed a single time. CDR3 protein: CASSQEGNSPSGNTIYF. CDR3 nucleotides: TGCGCCAGCAGCCAAGAGGGCAACAGCCCCTCTGGAAACACCATATATTTT. The J gene is TRBJ1-3, the V gene TRBV4-1; D is unresolved. The length of the CDR3 is 17 residues. The germline V and J ends were trimmed by 0 bases and 0 bases, with 12 bases remaining between them. Germline assignment: CDR1 MGHRA and CDR2 YSYEKL.

The J gene is TRBJ2-7, the V gene TRBV2; D remains unclear. In germline, CDR1 is SNHLY, CDR2 FYNNEI. V was pared by 1 base and J by 2 bases, with 3 bases between. The CDR3 is made up of 12 amino acids. The CDR3 bases are TGTGCCAGCAGTGAAGGCCCCTACGAGCAGTACTTC. Protein sequence: CASSEGPYEQYF.

V is TRBV29-1 and J is TRBJ2-1; no reliable D call. The CDR3 has 13 residues. The V end lost 4 bases, the J end lost 9 bases, and 16 bases lay between the germline ends. Germline CDR1 is SQVTM and CDR2 is ANQGSEA. As DNA, the CDR3 is TGCAGCGTTGGGGTTTGGCTCAGTGCTGAGCAGTTCTTC. Its translation is CSVGVWLSAEQFF.

The CDR3 sequence is CASTLKDRIYYGYTF. The CDR3 nucleotides are TGCGCCAGCACCCTCAAGGACAGGATATACTATGGCTACACCTTC. The V gene is TRBV23-1, the J gene TRBJ1-2, with TRBD1 matching 7 bases. TRBV23-1 is marked as an open reading frame, function uncertain. The CDR3 runs 15 residues. V trimming: 7 bases; J trimming: 3 bases; junction bases outside the gene matches: 11.

The chain combines TRBV10-3 with TRBJ2-3, with D unclear. With 4 bases removed from V and 1 base from J, the gap between germline ends came to 6 bases. CDR1 and CDR2 from the germline V gene are ENHRY and SYGVKD. This CDR3 is 13 amino acids long. Here the CDR3 reads CAISVTGTDTQYF. Written as DNA, the CDR3 is TGTGCCATCAGTGTAACAGGCACAGATACGCAGTATTTT.

The V and J genes are TRBV11-3 and TRBJ1-1, with D perhaps TRBD1 (5 bases). The CDR3 is 11 residues long. Trimming cost V 2 bases and J 8 bases, with 6 bases left between them. Germline V gene sequence: CDR1 SGHNT, CDR2 YENEEA. DNA of the CDR3: TGTGCCAGCAGCTTATCAGGGGAAGCTTTCTTT. Its protein product is CASSLSGEAFF.

The rearrangement links TRBV30 to TRBJ1-2; D is unclear. The germline gives CDR1 GTSNPN, CDR2 SVGIG (reference sequence). The CDR3 loop spans 10 amino acids. CDR3 in DNA: TGTGGACTGCGGTCCTATGGCTACACCTTC. Residues: CGLRSYGYTF.

V usage is TRBV7-9 and J usage is TRBJ2-1; 7 bases are a match to TRBD1. This CDR3 comprises 16 residues. Germline-derived CDR1 and CDR2 are SEHNR and FQNEAQ (reference sequence). Unmatched junction bases numbered 13, after V lost 5 bases and J lost 6 bases. The CDR3 reads CASSPWTGARANEQFF. CDR3 nucleotides: TGTGCCAGCAGCCCGTGGACAGGTGCTAGGGCCAATGAGCAGTTCTTC.

This sequence joins TRBV30 and TRBJ1-1, with TRBD1 identical over 12 bases. The CDR3 loop spans 17 amino acids. Trimming at V came to 0 bases and at J to 4 bases, leaving 9 bases not matched to a gene. Germline V gene lookup returns CDR1 GTSNPN and CDR2 SVGIG (reference sequence). CDR3 DNA: TGTGCCTGGAGTGTTAAGCGTCCGGGACAGGGGGCCACTGAAGCTTTCTTT. Translated: CAWSVKRPGQGATEAFF.

CDR3 bases: TGCGCCAGCAGCTCGGGACAGGGCTTTGAAGCTTTCTTT. Translated, it gives CASSSGQGFEAFF. The J gene is TRBJ1-1, the V gene TRBV5-1; TRBD1 matches at 9 bases. CDR3 length: 13 residues. Germline CDR1 is SGHRS and CDR2 is YFSETQ. Trimming removed 3 bases from V and 7 bases from J; junction bases left unmatched: 4.

The chain combines TRBV5-1 with TRBJ2-2; D could derive from TRBD1 or TRBD2 (6 bases each). The CDR3 runs 15 residues. In germline, CDR1 is SGHRS, CDR2 YFSETQ. Trimming cost V 1 base and J 3 bases, with 10 bases left between them. CDR3 region: CASSLRGDDTGELFF. CDR3 nucleotides: TGCGCCAGCAGCTTGAGGGGGGATGACACCGGGGAGCTGTTTTTT.

The rearrangement joins TRBV10-3 to TRBJ1-4; D is undetermined. Germline CDR1 ENHRY, CDR2 SYGVKD. CDR3 length: 14 residues. V shed 5 bases and J shed 5 bases, with 12 bases lying between them. CDR3 protein: CAISPPGENEKLFF. The CDR3 DNA sequence: TGTGCCATCAGTCCCCCAGGCGAGAATGAAAAACTGTTTTTT.

The chain has TRBV9 and TRBJ1-3, with 11 bases that match TRBD1. The germline V gene encodes CDR1 SGDLS and CDR2 YYNGEE. V shed 2 bases, J shed 4 bases, and the junction held 8 bases outside the gene matches. The CDR3 extends over 17 amino acids. The CDR3 DNA is TGTGCCAGCAGCGTCAACTCCGGGACAGGGGGAGGAAACACCATATATTTT. Translating gives CASSVNSGTGGGNTIYF.